These 19 T cell receptor beta chains originate from one sample sequenced in a study of cytomegalovirus exposure and HLA in healthy donors. Primers: 60 Vbeta forward and 13 Jbeta reverse. Using immunoSEQ multiplex PCR, the repertoire was profiled, and TCRdb retains in-frame clones only, with some absent. This specimen shows fewer than 85,000 clones; the ten leading clones hold about 4.6%. Sequenced: PBMCs. Receptor source: a man in his thirties or forties in good health and CMV-seronegative.

V and J are TRBV5-1 and TRBJ1-1; D is unclear. The V and J ends lost 1 base and 2 bases respectively, with 9 bases between them. CDR3 length: 14 amino acids. CDR1 and CDR2 from the germline V gene are SGHRS and YFSETQ. The CDR3 sequence: CASSLWRLNTEAFF. In DNA form, the CDR3 reads TGCGCCAGCAGCTTGTGGAGGCTTAACACTGAAGCTTTCTTT.

This chain connects TRBV5-1 to TRBJ1-6; 7 nucleotides line up with TRBD1. CDR3 length: 14 residues. V lost 3 bases to trimming and J lost 10 bases; unmatched junction nucleotides: 7. Germline lookup yields CDR1 SGHRS and CDR2 YFSETQ. The CDR3 DNA sequence: TGCGCCAGCAGCTCAAGGGGGCTCGGGTCACCCCTCCACTTT. It encodes CASSSRGLGSPLHF.

V and J are TRBV14 and TRBJ2-1; 9 bases align to TRBD2. Trimming at V came to 1 base and at J to 2 bases, leaving 0 bases not matched to a gene. Germline V gives CDR1 SGHDN, CDR2 FVKESK. This CDR3 spans 15 amino acids. CDR3 in amino acids: CASSQVAGAYNEQFF. The CDR3 nucleotides are TGTGCCAGCAGCCAAGTAGCGGGGGCCTACAATGAGCAGTTCTTC. Complete variable domain (other parts from reference TRBV14 and TRBJ2-1): EAGVTQFPSHSVIEKGQTVTLRCDPISGHDNLYWYRRVMGKEIKFLLHFVKESKQDESGMPNNRFLAERTGGTYSTLKVQPAELEDSGVYFCASSQVAGAYNEQFFGPGTRLTVL.

The chain is built from TRBV7-3 and TRBJ2-1; 13 bases align to TRBD2. Losses at the gene ends were 5 bases for V and 5 bases for J; bases not matched to a gene: 6. Germline V gene data show CDR1 as SGHTA and CDR2 as FQGTGA. CDR3 length: 16 residues. CDR3: CASSPAGLAGDNEQFF. In DNA form, the CDR3 reads TGTGCCAGCAGCCCGGCAGGACTAGCGGGAGACAATGAGCAGTTCTTC.

The chain has TRBV19 and TRBJ1-6; 10 bases align to TRBD1. Germline V CDR1 and CDR2: LNHDA, SQIVND (reference sequence). Trimming took 3 bases from V and 10 from J; bases not matched to a gene: 3. This CDR3 is 14 amino acids long. In nucleotides, the CDR3 is TGTGCCAGTAGTATGGGGACAGGGGACTCACCCCTCCACTTT. It yields the protein CASSMGTGDSPLHF.

V usage is TRBV7-2 and J usage is TRBJ2-5; maybe TRBD1 (6 bases). Germline V CDR1 and CDR2: SGHTA, FQGNSA. Trimming stripped 1 base from V and 4 bases from J, with 7 bases between. This CDR3 has 13 residues. The CDR3 sequence: CASSLGRGETQYF. As DNA, the CDR3 is TGTGCCAGCAGCTTAGGCAGGGGAGAGACCCAGTACTTC.

The chain is built from TRBV5-6 and TRBJ2-7, with 7 bases fitting TRBD1. This CDR3 spans 18 amino acids. Germline trimming cut 0 bases from V and 1 base from J; bases unmatched to any gene: 13. Germline V lookup: CDR1 SGHDT, CDR2 YYEEEE. The CDR3 DNA sequence: TGTGCCAGCAGCTTGGGAGGGTTGGGGACAGAAGTTTCCTACGAGCAGTACTTC. As protein: CASSLGGLGTEVSYEQYF.

The chain joins TRBV5-6 to TRBJ1-1; 7 bases fit TRBD1. Per the germline V gene, CDR1 is SGHDT and CDR2 is YYEEEE. With V trimmed by 3 bases and J by 2 bases, 4 bases remained unmatched. The CDR3 runs to 14 residues. The CDR3: CASSSGQPNTEAFF. CDR3 DNA: TGTGCCAGCAGCTCGGGACAGCCTAACACTGAAGCTTTCTTT.

For this clone: The same CDR3 can be traced to other DNA sequences in this sample. The chain links TRBV4-1 to TRBJ1-1, with D possibly matching TRBD1 (5 bases). This CDR3 region has 14 residues. V was clipped by 3 bases and J by 1 base, with 9 bases between them. From germline, CDR1 is MGHRA and CDR2 YSYEKL. CDR3 bases: TGCGCCAGCAGCCAGGTCGGGGGGAACACTGAAGCTTTCTTT. Translated, it gives CASSQVGGNTEAFF.

The chain uses TRBV11-3 and TRBJ2-2; TRBD2 aligns across 9 bases. This CDR3 contains 15 residues. J lost 4 bases, V lost 1 base, and 1 base had no gene match. In germline, CDR1 is SGHNT, CDR2 YENEEA. CDR3: CASSLGGRATGELFF. In DNA, the CDR3 is TGTGCCAGCAGCTTAGGCGGGAGGGCCACCGGGGAGCTGTTTTTT.

This chain links TRBV30 with TRBJ2-7; the match to TRBD1 covers 8 bases. The CDR3 has 14 amino acids. Germline V gives CDR1 GTSNPN, CDR2 SVGIG (reference sequence). After removal of 3 bases from V and 7 bases from J, the junction contained 11 bases not matched to a gene. CDR3 in DNA: TGTGCCTGGAGCCTCTGGACAGGGACCAGTGAGCAGTACTTC. Translated, it gives CAWSLWTGTSEQYF.

The chain carries TRBV7-8 and TRBJ1-1; TRBD1 aligns across 8 bases. Germline V gene lookup returns CDR1 SGHVS and CDR2 FQNEAQ. V lost 5 bases, J lost 5 bases, and 7 bases stayed unmatched. This CDR3 is 14 amino acids long. The CDR3 DNA sequence: TGTGCCAGCAGCCTGACAGGGGTTGGAACTGAAGCTTTCTTT. Encoded protein: CASSLTGVGTEAFF.

The chain uses TRBV18 and TRBJ1-2; TRBD1 matches at 8 bases. The ends lost 5 bases at V and 6 bases at J; junction bases unmatched: 14. The CDR3 has 16 amino acids. CDR1 is KGHSH and CDR2 is LQKENI in the germline V gene. The CDR3 DNA sequence: TGTGCCAGCTCATCGACAGGGGACGTTAACGAAAATGGCTACACCTTC. Its protein product is CASSSTGDVNENGYTF.

The chain uses TRBV19 and TRBJ1-1; D is possibly TRBD1 (6 bases). V lost 3 bases to trimming and J lost 3 bases, with 8 bases between them. CDR3 length equals 13 residues. Germline V gene sequence: CDR1 LNHDA, CDR2 SQIVND (reference sequence). CDR3 loop: CASSMTGYTEAFF. In DNA, the CDR3 is TGTGCCAGTAGTATGACAGGTTACACTGAAGCTTTCTTT.

The chain joins TRBV6-5 to TRBJ2-2; 7 bases match TRBD1. The length of the CDR3 is 15 residues. The junction had 3 bases not matched to a gene; V was cut back by 4 bases and J by 1 base. Germline V gene data show CDR1 as MNHEY and CDR2 as SVGAGI. This CDR3 reads CASSFDRENTGELFF. CDR3 bases: TGTGCCAGCAGTTTCGACAGGGAGAACACCGGGGAGCTGTTTTTT.

The chain combines TRBV5-6 with TRBJ2-3; possibly TRBD2 for D (7 bases). Germline V CDR1 and CDR2: SGHDT, YYEEEE. The CDR3 covers 14 residues. The ends were cut back, 0 bases at V and 4 bases at J, with 9 bases in the middle. The CDR3 DNA reads TGTGCCAGCAGCTTGGGAGGGGGGGCAGATACGCAGTATTTT. Translated, it gives CASSLGGGADTQYF. The full variable domain, rest sourced from reference TRBV5-6 and TRBJ2-3, is DAGVTQSPTHLIKTRGQQVTLRCSPKSGHDTVSWYQQALGQGPQFIFQYYEEEERQRGNFPDRFSGHQFPNYSSELNVNALLLGDSALYLCASSLGGGADTQYFGPGTRLTVL.

The chain recombines TRBV9 with TRBJ2-7; TRBD2 might be the D (5 bases). The ends were cut back, 0 bases at V and 0 bases at J, with 10 bases in the middle. This CDR3 contains 15 residues. CDR1 and CDR2 from the germline V gene are SGDLS and YYNGEE. CDR3 sequence (DNA): TGTGCCAGCAGCGTAGGTCTGGACTTCTCCTACGAGCAGTACTTC. It specifies CASSVGLDFSYEQYF.

The chain is built from TRBV10-3 and TRBJ2-7; weak D call: TRBD1 (6 bases). CDR1 ENHRY and CDR2 SYGVKD come from the germline V gene. Trimming removed 6 bases at V and 6 bases at J, with 15 bases between. This CDR3 region has 13 residues. The chain's CDR3 is CAIRPTGLGEQYF. The CDR3 DNA sequence: TGTGCCATCAGACCTACAGGGCTGGGCGAGCAGTACTTC.

The V and J genes are TRBV25-1 and TRBJ2-1, with D unclear. Germline V gene sequence: CDR1 MGHDK, CDR2 SYGVNS. V gave up 5 bases and J gave up 4 bases, with 6 bases separating them. The CDR3 runs to 12 residues. The CDR3 bases are TGTGCCAGCAGTTTTAATTACAATGAGCAGTTCTTC. This codes for CASSFNYNEQFF.